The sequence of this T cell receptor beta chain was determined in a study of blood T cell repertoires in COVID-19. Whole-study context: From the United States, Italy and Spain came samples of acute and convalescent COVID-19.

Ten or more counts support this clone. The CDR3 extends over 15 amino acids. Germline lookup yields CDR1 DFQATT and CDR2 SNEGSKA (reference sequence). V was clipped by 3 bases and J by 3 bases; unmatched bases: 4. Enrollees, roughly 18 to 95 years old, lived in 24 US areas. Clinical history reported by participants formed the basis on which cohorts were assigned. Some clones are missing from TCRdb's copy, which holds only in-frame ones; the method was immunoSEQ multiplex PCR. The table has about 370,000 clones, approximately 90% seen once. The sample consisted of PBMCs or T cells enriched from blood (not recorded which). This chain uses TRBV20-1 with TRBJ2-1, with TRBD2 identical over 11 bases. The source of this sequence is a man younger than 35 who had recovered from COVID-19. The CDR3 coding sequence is TGCAGTGCTAGTTTCGGGACTAGCGGCTACAATGAGCAGTTCTTC. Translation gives CSASFGTSGYNEQFF.